One and the same sample provided the 22 T cell receptor beta chains below, sequenced in a study of blood T cell repertoires in COVID-19 (dated by TCRdb to between 2020 and 2021). Receptors were amplified or captured by the immunoSEQ multiplex PCR assay. Imported from immuneACCESS, the table was reduced by TCRdb to in-frame sequences with V and J called. These copies leave out some clones; in studies compared against another copy, an unresolved V gene accounts for under half, and the cause of the remainder is not known. For this sample the table gives 85,000 to 120,000 clones, of which 60% to 80% were detected only once. Approximately 0.9% of the sample lies in the top ten. The source material was peripheral blood. All receptors come from a human donor with acute or convalescent COVID-19. The donor label of this sample is uncertain.

The rearrangement joins TRBV4-1 to TRBJ2-7; weak D call: TRBD1 (5 bases). Germline assignment: CDR1 MGHRA and CDR2 YSYEKL. Trimming removed 1 base at V and 0 bases at J, with 13 bases between. The CDR3 loop spans 16 amino acids. CDR3 in amino acids: CASSQASTGFSYEQYF. The CDR3 DNA reads TGCGCCAGCAGCCAAGCAAGTACAGGATTCTCCTACGAGCAGTACTTC.

The chain links TRBV6-2 or TRBV6-3 to TRBJ2-5; TRBD2 might be the D (7 bases). This CDR3 spans 14 amino acids. CDR1 is MNHEY and CDR2 is SVGEGT in the germline V gene. Trimming removed 5 bases at V and 4 bases at J, with 14 bases between. The CDR3 region has the DNA TGTGCCAGCAGTGGGGGGGGCCCTGGAGAGACCCAGTACTTC. This codes for CASSGGGPGETQYF.

The CDR3: CASSSPTGWYGYTF. The CDR3 DNA is TGTGCCAGCAGCTCGCCAACAGGGTGGTATGGCTACACCTTC. V gene TRBV7-2 combines with J gene TRBJ1-2; a weak D match, TRBD1 (6 bases). Trimming shortened V by 4 bases and J by 5 bases, and 14 bases separated the two germline ends. The CDR3 consists of 14 residues. Per germline, CDR1 SGHTA and CDR2 FQGNSA.

This chain uses TRBV6-5 with TRBJ2-2; TRBD1 agrees at 11 bases. V lost 11 bases and J lost 3; bases outside the gene matches: 5. The CDR3 consists of 14 residues. Germline-derived CDR1 and CDR2 are MNHEY and SVGAGI. CDR3 sequence: CAAPGQGDTGELFF. The DNA for the CDR3 is TGTGCCGCACCGGGACAGGGGGACACCGGGGAGCTGTTTTTT.

This chain joins TRBV28 and TRBJ2-3, with 7 positions matching TRBD1. The germline gives CDR1 MDHEN, CDR2 SYDVKM. V trimming: 7 bases; J trimming: 0 bases; junction bases outside the gene matches: 13. CDR3 length equals 17 residues. CDR3 coding DNA: TGTGCCAGCACCTTTAAAATACCGGGACAGAGCACAGATACGCAGTATTTT. As protein: CASTFKIPGQSTDTQYF.

The chain uses TRBV11-2 and TRBJ1-1; maybe TRBD1 (5 bases). V lost 1 base, J lost 3 bases, and 18 bases lay in between. The CDR3 has 17 residues. The V gene's germline CDR1 is SGHAT and CDR2 FQNNGV. The CDR3 sequence: CASSLAGSPDVDTEAFF. For the CDR3, the DNA is TGTGCCAGCAGCTTAGCAGGGTCACCCGATGTAGACACTGAAGCTTTCTTT.

V and J are TRBV5-1 and TRBJ2-5, with TRBD2 matching 14 bases. CDR3 length: 16 residues. The V gene's germline CDR1 is SGHRS and CDR2 YFSETQ. Trimming took 3 bases from V and 5 from J; bases not matched to a gene: 6. Here the CDR3 reads CASSWGTSGGWETQYF. DNA for the CDR3: TGCGCCAGCAGCTGGGGGACTAGCGGGGGTTGGGAGACCCAGTACTTC.

The chain recombines TRBV5-8 with TRBJ2-1; 10 nucleotides match TRBD1. The CDR3 spans 14 residues. V was pared by 8 bases and J by 3 bases, with 5 bases of the junction left unmatched. Germline loops: CDR1 SGHTS, CDR2 YDEGEE. The CDR3 region has the DNA TGTGCCAGTAAGGGACAGGGGATCTACAATGAGCAGTTCTTC. It is translated as CASKGQGIYNEQFF. The whole variable domain, filled in from reference TRBV5-8 and TRBJ2-1, reads EAGVTQSPTHLIKTRGQQATLRCSPISGHTSVYWYQQALGLGLQFLLWYDEGEERNRGNFPPRFSGRQFPNYSSELNVNALELEDSALYLCASKGQGIYNEQFFGPGTRLTVL.

This sequence joins TRBV18 and TRBJ2-7; the D gene is possibly TRBD2 (7 bases). There are 17 residues in the CDR3. The V and J ends lost 4 bases and 1 base respectively, with 20 bases between them. Germline V gene data show CDR1 as KGHSH and CDR2 as LQKENI. CDR3 in DNA: TGTGCCAGCTCACACACCCGGGGGGCGGGGGATTCCTACGAGCAGTACTTC. Amino acid sequence: CASSHTRGAGDSYEQYF.

For the CDR3, the DNA is TGTGCCAGTAGTATAGTGCAGGGGGCCGGGCAGCCCCAGCATTTT. This sequence encodes CASSIVQGAGQPQHF. The rearrangement links TRBV19 to TRBJ1-5, with 8 bases identical to TRBD1. The germline gives CDR1 LNHDA, CDR2 SQIVND (reference sequence). CDR3 length: 15 residues. After removal of 1 base from V and 7 bases from J, the junction contained 6 bases not matched to a gene. The entire variable domain, with the rest obtained from reference TRBV19 and TRBJ1-5, is as follows: DGGITQSPKYLFRKEGQNVTLSCEQNLNHDAMYWYRQDPGQGLRLIYYSQIVNDFQKGDIAEGYSVSREKKESFPLTVTSAQKNPTAFYLCASSIVQGAGQPQHFGDGTRLSIL.

This rearrangement joins TRBV3-1 (or the pseudogene TRBV3-2) to TRBJ1-2; possible D gene TRBD1, 5 bases. This CDR3 spans 16 amino acids. Germline values: CDR1 LGHDT, CDR2 YNNKEL (reference sequence). The V end lost 1 base, the J end lost 0 bases, and 12 bases lay between the germline ends. CDR3 loop: CASSQGRATANYGYTF. The CDR3 DNA reads as TGTGCCAGCAGCCAAGGCCGGGCGACAGCTAACTATGGCTACACCTTC.

The chain carries TRBV7-3 and TRBJ2-1, with TRBD2 as a possible D gene (5 bases). Trimming took off 1 base at V and 8 bases at J, with 9 bases between the two ends. The germline gives CDR1 SGHTA, CDR2 FQGTGA. The CDR3 extends over 13 amino acids. CDR3 in DNA: TGTGCCAGCAGCTTAAGCCTCGGGGATGAGCAGTTCTTC. This gives the protein CASSLSLGDEQFF. The whole variable domain, remainder taken from reference TRBV7-3 and TRBJ2-1, is GAGVSQTPSNKVTEKGKYVELRCDPISGHTALYWYRQSLGQGPEFLIYFQGTGAADDSGLPNDRFFAVRPEGSVSTLKIQRTERGDSAVYLCASSLSLGDEQFFGPGTRLTVL.

CDR3 loop: CATSDFQGLDTGELFF. The CDR3 coding sequence is TGTGCCACCAGTGATTTTCAGGGGCTGGACACCGGGGAGCTGTTTTTT. This chain uses TRBV24-1 with TRBJ2-2, with D maybe TRBD1 (6 bases). Between the trimmed V and J ends, which lost 1 base and 3 bases, there was a span of 11 bases. There are 16 residues in the CDR3. Germline CDR1 reads KGHDR; CDR2 reads SFDVKD.

This clone has more than one count but fewer than ten. The gene calls are TRBV9 and TRBJ2-1; possible D gene TRBD1, 8 bases. V was clipped by 1 base and J by 3 bases, with 11 bases between them. CDR1 and CDR2 (germline): SGDLS, YYNGEE. The CDR3 has 15 residues. CDR3 in amino acids: CASSVSGTGYNEQFF. CDR3 sequence (DNA): TGTGCCAGCAGCGTAAGCGGGACAGGCTACAATGAGCAGTTCTTC.

CDR3 nucleotide sequence: TGTGCCAGCAGCCAAGAGGGAGGGGTCAACCGCGGCTCTACGGTGGACATTCAGTACTTC. Protein: CASSQEGGVNRGSTVDIQYF. The chain employs TRBV3-1 (or the pseudogene TRBV3-2) and TRBJ2-4, with 7 bases that match TRBD2. The V gene's germline CDR1 is LGHDT and CDR2 YNNKEL (reference sequence). This CDR3 contains 20 residues. V gave up 0 bases and J gave up 8 bases; unmatched junction bases: 22.

This clone was seen only once. The rearrangement joins TRBV12-5 to TRBJ2-2, with D possibly TRBD1 on 5 matching bases. The CDR3 extends over 14 amino acids. Per the germline V gene, CDR1 is LGHNT and CDR2 is FRNRAP. Trimming removed 4 bases from V and 4 bases from J, with 10 bases in between. The CDR3 region has the DNA TGTGCTAGTGGTTCAACTACAGGCACCGGGGAGCTGTTTTTT. Its protein product is CASGSTTGTGELFF.

The V call is TRBV7-2, the J call TRBJ1-5; no clear D. Trimming took off 5 bases at V and 0 bases at J, with 14 bases between the two ends. This CDR3 has 16 amino acids. Germline CDR1 and CDR2: SGHTA and FQGNSA. The CDR3 spells CASSPEVGSSNQPQHF. CDR3 in DNA: TGTGCCAGCAGCCCAGAGGTCGGGTCTAGCAATCAGCCCCAGCATTTT.

CDR3 DNA: TGTGCCAGCAGCCTTATTCAGGGTAACGAGCAGTACGTC. This gives the protein CASSLIQGNEQYV. The genes are TRBV5-6 and TRBJ2-7, with a weak D call TRBD1 (5 bases). The germline CDR1 and CDR2 sequences are SGHDT and YYEEEE. Trimming took off 4 bases at V and 5 bases at J, with 13 bases between the two ends. The CDR3 sequence is 13 residues long.

This rearrangement joins TRBV19 to TRBJ1-1; possible D gene TRBD1, 5 bases. Germline-derived CDR1 and CDR2 are LNHDA and SQIVND (reference sequence). The CDR3 extends over 14 amino acids. V was pared by 4 bases and J by 1 base, with 10 bases between. The CDR3 spells CASSNRGQNTEAFF. The CDR3 nucleotides read TGTGCCAGTAGTAATAGGGGCCAGAACACTGAAGCTTTCTTT.

The rearrangement links TRBV6-5 to TRBJ1-5, with D possibly matching TRBD1 (5 bases). V was clipped by 8 bases and J by 7 bases, with 9 bases between them. This CDR3 has 11 amino acids. The germline V gene has CDR1 MNHEY and CDR2 SVGAGI. CDR3 region: CASGAGQPQHF. As DNA, the CDR3 is TGTGCCAGCGGGGCGGGGCAGCCCCAGCATTTT.

This clone appeared a single time. The CDR3 protein is CASSRGGLAGAVADTQYF. In DNA, the CDR3 is TGCGCCAGCAGCCGTGGGGGACTAGCGGGGGCGGTCGCAGATACGCAGTATTTT. The gene calls are TRBV5-1 and TRBJ2-3; TRBD2 aligns across 14 bases. CDR1 and CDR2 from the germline V gene are SGHRS and YFSETQ. CDR3 length: 18 amino acids. Trimming removed 4 bases from V and 4 bases from J; junction bases left unmatched: 11.

This chain uses TRBV7-3 with TRBJ2-2; 8 bases line up with TRBD2. Germline CDR1 is SGHTA and CDR2 is FQGTGA. This CDR3 has 21 residues. V gave up 0 bases and J gave up 4 bases; unmatched junction bases: 19. The CDR3 region is CASSLTPTPILAADGTGELFF. CDR3 DNA sequence: TGTGCCAGCAGCTTAACCCCCACCCCCATACTAGCGGCCGACGGCACCGGGGAGCTGTTTTTT.